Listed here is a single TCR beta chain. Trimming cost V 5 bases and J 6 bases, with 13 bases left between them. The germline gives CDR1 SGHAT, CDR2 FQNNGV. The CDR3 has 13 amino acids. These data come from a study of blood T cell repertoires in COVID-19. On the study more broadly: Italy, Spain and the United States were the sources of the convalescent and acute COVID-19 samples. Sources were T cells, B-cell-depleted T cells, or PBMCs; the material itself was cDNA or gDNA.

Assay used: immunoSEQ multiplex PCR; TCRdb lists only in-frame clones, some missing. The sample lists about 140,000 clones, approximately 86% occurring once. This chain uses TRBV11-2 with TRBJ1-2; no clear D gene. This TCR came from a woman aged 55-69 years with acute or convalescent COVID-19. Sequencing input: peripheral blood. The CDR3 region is CASSLRAYDGYTF. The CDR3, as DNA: TGTGCCAGCAGCCTAAGAGCGTACGATGGCTACACCTTC.